One T cell receptor beta chain is described in this entry. Which antigen it targets is not known. No much larger clone is present one base from it, and per-base qualities are unavailable. This sample is drawn from a study of OX40 agonist ivuxolimab in advanced cancers. Study-wide context: Ivuxolimab, which targeted the costimulatory receptor OX40 (CD134), was an agonistic, fully human IgG2 monoclonal antibody. Intravenous ivuxolimab was administered to patients every 2 weeks at six dose levels: 0.01, 0.1, 0.3, 1.5, 3 and 10 mg/kg. Among the approximately 54 dose-escalation patients, approximately 20 had hepatocellular carcinoma, 15 or so melanoma, 9 renal cell carcinoma and 9 head and neck cancer. The dose-escalation cohort was 82.7% male with a mean age of about 54 years, ranging from roughly 23 to 90. Prior anti-PD-1, anti-PD-L1 or anti-CTLA-4 therapy was permitted, and 40% of dose-escalation patients had received checkpoint inhibitors. Partial responses occurred in three dose-escalation patients, of whom one had hepatocellular carcinoma and two had cutaneous melanoma. The point of sequencing TCRbeta in the periphery was to test whether ivuxolimab changed TCR sequence diversity and drove clonal T-cell expansion. The paper covers the monotherapy dose-escalation part of the phase I ivuxolimab trial, which included N of about 50 patients. Overall study outcomes, separate from this receptor: At doses of 0.1 to 3.0 mg/kg, clonal expansion of both CD4+ and CD8+ T cells in blood was seen between baseline and week 6. In partial responders in the 0.1-3.0 mg/kg groups, normalized peripheral clonal expansion was found to be among the lowest, especially among CD8+ T cells. After ivuxolimab, CD8+ T cells had more expanded clones than CD4+ T cells on average. Antigen specificity was not determined for the clonally expanded peripheral T cells. Low levels of normalized T-cell clonal expansion were also seen in some patients who did not respond.

Deletion took 6 bases off V and 6 bases off J, with a span of 14 bases between the germline ends. Per the germline V gene (reference sequence), MNHEY is the CDR1 and SMNVEV is the CDR2. Reading from cysteine to phenylalanine, the CDR3 counts 14 amino acids. The read is trimmed to its CDR3 DNA, 42 bases read in frame from base 1. The trial excluded patients who had a history of autoimmune disease or who were on systemic immunosuppression. Peripheral blood for TCR sequencing was drawn from every dose cohort at baseline, at cycle 4 day 1 and at cycle 7 day 1. Samples came from an open-label, multicenter, first-in-human phase I dose-escalation trial of ivuxolimab. Adults with locally advanced or metastatic melanoma, renal cell, hepatocellular, or head and neck squamous cell carcinoma were enrolled in the trial. Before TCR sequencing, CD4+ and CD8+ T cells were separately sorted from peripheral blood.

Genomic DNA was extracted from sorted cells for sequencing of the TCRbeta CDR3 region. The immunoSEQ Assay was used for sequencing of TCRbeta CDR3 regions. TCRdb provides this immuneACCESS table in a form limited to in-frame rearrangements. Some clones are lacking; in checked studies, under half of them reflect an unresolved V gene, and why the rest are absent is not known. The sample has about 31,000 clones on record, 86% of them singletons. Approximately 30% of the sample goes to the ten largest clones. This TCR derives from an adult with an advanced solid tumor such as melanoma, head and neck, liver or kidney cancer. The chain is made from TRBV27 and TRBJ2-2, with TRBD2 as a weak D call on 6 bases. Sequenced material: CD4+ or CD8+ T cells sorted from blood, taken in a trial of the OX40 agonist ivuxolimab. The sequence in DNA is TGTGCCAGCAGACCGGGACTCGGTTCCGGGGAGCTGTTTTTT. Protein translation: CASRPGLGSGELFF.